What follows are 22 T cell receptor beta chains derived from one specimen sequenced in a study of blood T cells in healthy people across ages. Together with a sample-barcoded 5' primer, a J-beta primer mix was included in a second PCR lasting roughly 6 to 12 cycles. TCRdb ran MiXCR on the 5' RACE reads and lists one entry per CDR3 protein. The sample holds 920,000 or so distinct CDR3 sequences, 45% seen once. The sequenced sample was blood. These receptor sequences come from a woman in her fifties or sixties in good health.

This clonotype was counted many times. V usage is TRBV27 and J usage is TRBJ2-1; TRBD1 aligns across 8 bases. Per the germline V gene, CDR1 is MNHEY and CDR2 is SMNVEV (reference sequence). V lost 3 bases to trimming and J lost 8 bases; unmatched junction nucleotides: 3. This CDR3 has 13 amino acids. This chain's CDR3 is CASSLDRADEQFF. The CDR3 DNA sequence: TGTGCCAGCAGTTTGGACAGGGCGGATGAGCAGTTCTTC.

The CDR3 is CASSQDPGQNLQETQYF. The CDR3 coding sequence is TGCGCCAGCAGCCAGGACCCCGGACAGAACCTCCAAGAGACCCAGTACTTC. J is TRBJ2-5 and V is TRBV4-1, with D tentatively TRBD1 (6 bases). The CDR3 contains 17 residues. The V and J ends lost 3 bases and 1 base respectively, with 18 bases between them. Germline loops: CDR1 MGHRA, CDR2 YSYEKL.

In this sample, this clonotype turned up a few times. The chain joins TRBV27 to TRBJ2-1, with D maybe TRBD1 (5 bases). Per germline, CDR1 MNHEY and CDR2 SMNVEV (reference sequence). Trimming removed 4 bases from V and 7 bases from J, with 17 bases in between. The CDR3 covers 15 residues. The CDR3 sequence is CASSSPGWTTNEQFF. As DNA, the CDR3 is TGTGCCAGCAGTTCACCAGGGTGGACAACTAATGAGCAGTTCTTC.

The rearrangement joins TRBV7-9 to TRBJ2-1; D is unclear. V was shortened by 0 bases and J by 8 bases, with 5 bases between the two germline ends. CDR3 length equals 12 residues. The germline gives CDR1 SEHNR, CDR2 FQNEAQ (reference sequence). CDR3 sequence (DNA): TGTGCCAGCAGCTTAGCGGTGGATGAGCAGTTCTTC. Residues: CASSLAVDEQFF.

DNA for the CDR3: TGTGCCTGGACAGGGACCCCCTACGAGCAGTACTTC. Its protein is CAWTGTPYEQYF. This rearrangement joins TRBV30 to TRBJ2-7, with D perhaps TRBD1 or TRBD2 (5 bases each). V was pared by 4 bases and J by 2 bases, with 9 bases between. Germline V gene sequence: CDR1 GTSNPN, CDR2 SVGIG (reference sequence). The length of the CDR3 is 12 residues.

The chain recombines TRBV20-1 with TRBJ2-7, with 13 positions matching TRBD2. CDR1 is DFQATT and CDR2 is SNEGSKA in the germline V gene (reference sequence). The CDR3 is 15 amino acids. With 5 bases clipped from V and 3 bases from J, the junction kept 7 bases outside the gene matches. The CDR3 reads CSAFPWTSGSYEQYF. The CDR3 nucleotides are TGCAGTGCTTTTCCCTGGACTAGCGGGAGCTACGAGCAGTACTTC.

This clonotype was counted between two and nine times. This sequence joins TRBV21-1 and TRBJ2-3; the table's D call of TRBD2 was not tested on the DNA. TRBV21-1 is designated a pseudogene. The CDR3 loop spans 16 amino acids. CDR3 protein: CASSTLRGRAPDTQYF. For the CDR3, the DNA is TGTGCCAGCAGCACCCTCCGCGGGAGAGCCCCAGATACGCAGTATTTT.

The chain is built from TRBV2 and TRBJ2-1; unclear D gene. The CDR3 length is 13 residues. Germline-derived CDR1 and CDR2 are SNHLY and FYNNEI. The ends were cut back, 10 bases at V and 6 bases at J, with 16 bases in the middle. For the CDR3, the DNA is TGTGCCACCACCCAAGGTGGGATCAATGAGCAGTTCTTC. This translates into CATTQGGINEQFF.

With regard to this clonotype: One base away lies a much larger clone, so this may be a sequencing read error. J is TRBJ2-3 and V is TRBV29-1; the match to TRBD2 covers 8 bases. CDR1 is SQVTM, CDR2 ANQGSEA, per germline. This CDR3 contains 13 residues. The CDR3 is CNVAGTSGDTQYF. The CDR3 DNA is TGCAACGTTGCCGGGACTAGTGGAGATACGCAGTATTTT.

This clonotype was seen once. The CDR3 DNA sequence: TGTGCCAGCAGCTTAGGGACAGGTCCTATCCCCTACAATGAGCAGTTCTTC. This codes for CASSLGTGPIPYNEQFF. The V call is TRBV7-2, the J call TRBJ2-1, with TRBD1 identical over 7 bases. Germline CDR1 is SGHTA and CDR2 is FQGNSA. The V segment lost 1 base and the J segment 2 bases; nucleotides outside the gene matches: 8. This CDR3 region has 17 residues.

This clonotype has a handful of counts. The chain combines TRBV13 with TRBJ2-7; 11 nucleotides line up with TRBD1. This CDR3 is 16 amino acids long. J gave up 2 bases and V 5 bases, and 8 bases lay outside the gene matches. In germline, CDR1 is PRHDT, CDR2 FYEKMQ (reference sequence). CDR3 bases: TGTGCCAGCAGCATCACCGGGACAGGGGGTGCCTACGAGCAGTACTTC. Translated: CASSITGTGGAYEQYF.

The chain is built from TRBV5-1 and TRBJ2-1, with D unresolved. Trimming pared 4 bases from V and 0 bases from J, leaving 26 bases between. Per germline, CDR1 SGHRS and CDR2 YFSETQ. The CDR3 extends over 20 amino acids. CDR3 protein: CASSPRRLTASSSSYNEQFF. Here the CDR3 DNA reads TGCGCCAGCAGCCCCCGGAGACTTACCGCCTCCTCGAGCTCCTACAATGAGCAGTTCTTC.

The rearrangement joins TRBV6-1 to TRBJ2-7, with D tentatively TRBD1 or TRBD2 (7 bases each). The CDR3 has 18 amino acids. The germline CDR1 and CDR2 sequences are MNHNS and SASEGT. The ends were cut back, 6 bases at V and 2 bases at J, with 26 bases in the middle. CDR3 DNA sequence: TGTGCCAGCAGCTGGGCCGCTGGGGGGAGGGACAGAACCTACGAGCAGTACTTC. It translates to CASSWAAGGRDRTYEQYF.

The chain recombines TRBV15 with TRBJ2-3; D might be TRBD1 or TRBD2, each matching 5 bases. The CDR3 totals 13 residues. The V and J ends lost 0 bases and 6 bases respectively, with 7 bases between them. Germline CDR1 is LNHNV and CDR2 is YYDKDF (reference sequence). CDR3 protein: CATSREGDDTQYF. CDR3 nucleotide sequence: TGTGCCACCAGCAGAGAGGGGGATGATACGCAGTATTTT. The full variable domain, in which reference TRBV15 and TRBJ2-3 provide the parts outside the CDR3, is DAMVIQNPRYQVTQFGKPVTLSCSQTLNHNVMYWYQQKSSQAPKLLFHYYDKDFNNEADTPDNFQSRRPNTSFCFLDIRSPGLGDTAMYLCATSREGDDTQYFGPGTRLTVL.

The gene calls are TRBV9 and TRBJ2-6, with D tentatively TRBD2 (5 bases). Germline loops: CDR1 SGDLS, CDR2 YYNGEE. This CDR3 is 18 amino acids long. The V gene lost 4 bases and the J gene lost 2 bases, with 19 bases spanning the gap. In DNA form, the CDR3 reads TGTGCCAGCAGCCCAGCGGTGGGATCCCCCCCTGGGGCCAACGTCCTGACTTTC. The encoded protein is CASSPAVGSPPGANVLTF.

The rearrangement uses TRBV9 and TRBJ1-6, with 8 bases lining up with TRBD1. Trimming took 0 bases from V and 14 from J; bases not matched to a gene: 10. CDR3 length equals 15 residues. Germline CDR1 SGDLS, CDR2 YYNGEE. The CDR3 here is CASSVAGQGADTLHF. The CDR3 coding sequence is TGTGCCAGCAGCGTAGCCGGGCAGGGGGCTGATACCCTCCACTTT.

This clonotype came up many times. This chain links TRBV12-3 or TRBV12-4 with TRBJ2-5; possible D gene TRBD1, 5 bases. The V gene lost 5 bases and the J gene lost 0 bases, with 10 bases spanning the gap. The CDR3 is 14 residues long. Here the CDR3 DNA reads TGTGCCAGCAGTAAGGGGATGAACCAAGAGACCCAGTACTTC. Encoded protein: CASSKGMNQETQYF.

This clonotype was observed a handful of times. The genes are TRBV12-3 or TRBV12-4 and TRBJ2-3, with 8 bases aligning to TRBD2. This CDR3 region has 18 residues. Unmatched junction bases numbered 16, after V lost 6 bases and J lost 2 bases. The CDR3 here is CASSRETLAGWLTDTQYF. As DNA, the CDR3 is TGTGCCAGCAGCAGAGAGACCTTAGCGGGATGGCTCACAGATACGCAGTATTTT.

Only a few counts were recorded for this clonotype. V is TRBV27 and J is TRBJ2-3; D is ambiguous. V was cut by 2 bases and J by 3 bases, with 9 bases left in between. CDR1 is MNHEY and CDR2 is SMNVEV in the germline V gene (reference sequence). The CDR3 runs to 14 residues. The CDR3 loop is CASSLAQPTDTQYF. In DNA form, the CDR3 reads TGTGCCAGCAGTTTAGCTCAGCCGACAGATACGCAGTATTTT.

V gene TRBV12-3 or TRBV12-4 combines with J gene TRBJ1-5; D is possibly TRBD1 (5 bases). V gave up 5 bases and J gave up 7 bases, with 12 bases separating them. This CDR3 has 13 amino acids. The CDR3 here is CASSVGVDQPQHF. The DNA of the CDR3 is TGTGCCAGCAGTGTAGGGGTCGACCAGCCCCAGCATTTT.

The chain couples TRBV27 to TRBJ2-3; D is perhaps TRBD1 (5 bases). The germline V and J ends were trimmed by 2 bases and 4 bases, with 13 bases remaining between them. CDR1 and CDR2 from the germline V gene are MNHEY and SMNVEV (reference sequence). This CDR3 has 15 residues. CDR3 loop: CASSLVQVLPDTQYF. CDR3 in DNA: TGTGCCAGCAGTTTAGTACAGGTCCTTCCAGATACGCAGTATTTT.

The gene calls are TRBV29-1 and TRBJ2-5; the match to TRBD1 covers 9 bases. The CDR3 runs to 15 residues. Losses at the gene ends were 4 bases for V and 5 bases for J; bases not matched to a gene: 11. CDR1 is SQVTM, CDR2 ANQGSEA, per germline. CDR3: CSVGWGTGYEETQYF. Written as DNA, the CDR3 is TGCAGCGTTGGTTGGGGGACAGGGTATGAGGAGACCCAGTACTTC.